This T cell receptor beta chain stems from a study of a mutant IDH1 vaccine in newly diagnosed glioma. Overall study: Most patients had radiochemotherapy with temozolomide before enrollment; others had one alone.

Time point of the sample: baseline, week 1 (first vaccination visit). Treatment meaning: pre-vaccination baseline after standard-of-care therapy. The V and J ends lost 0 bases and 4 bases respectively, with 11 bases between them. This CDR3 region has 15 residues. Germline-derived CDR1 and CDR2 are SGHTA and FQGNSA. TCRdb's copy holds only in-frame clones and misses some; the assay was immunoSEQ multiplex PCR. The repertoire has some 87,000 clones, roughly 75% of them found once; the top ten carry approximately 7.9%. The V and J genes are TRBV7-2 and TRBJ2-3; no clear D gene. The receptor was derived from a man between 35 and 55 years old with glioma. Sequences were derived from PBMCs, sampled from a glioma patient treated with radiotherapy, temozolomide or both. CDR3 in amino acids: CASSLAGSASDTQYF. As DNA, the CDR3 is TGTGCCAGCAGCTTAGCGGGAAGCGCCTCAGATACGCAGTATTTT.